Listed here are 32 T cell receptor beta chains from one sample, sequenced in a study of blood T cell repertoires in COVID-19. Sequencing was performed with immunoSEQ multiplex PCR; in TCRdb, only in-frame clones are kept and a portion is missing. The table includes roughly 120,000 clones, approximately 86% detected once. Sequenced material: peripheral blood. The receptors stem from a woman between 45 and 65 years old with active or convalescent COVID-19.

The chain has TRBV25-1 and TRBJ1-5, with 8 bases fitting TRBD1. This CDR3 has 16 amino acids. The J segment lost 2 bases and the V segment lost 2 bases, leaving 5 bases of the junction unmatched. Germline lookup yields CDR1 MGHDK and CDR2 SYGVNS. For the CDR3, the DNA is TGTGCCAGCAGTGAAGGAGGACAGGGCCGCAATCAGCCCCAGCATTTT. Amino acid sequence: CASSEGGQGRNQPQHF.

The chain recombines TRBV11-2 with TRBJ2-6, with 8 bases aligning to TRBD2. Trimming took 1 base from V and 4 from J; bases not matched to a gene: 9. CDR3 length: 18 amino acids. Germline V CDR1 and CDR2: SGHAT, FQNNGV. CDR3 loop: CASSLVRGGEAGANVLTF. CDR3 nucleotide sequence: TGTGCCAGCAGCTTAGTTCGGGGGGGAGAGGCCGGGGCCAACGTCCTGACTTTC.

CDR3 nucleotide sequence: TGTGCCACGGGGAGAGGACAGGGGATACACGAGCAGTACTTC. Encoded protein: CATGRGQGIHEQYF. V gene TRBV10-3 combines with J gene TRBJ2-7, with TRBD1 matching over 9 bases. CDR1 is ENHRY, CDR2 SYGVKD, per germline. V trimming: 10 bases; J trimming: 5 bases; junction bases outside the gene matches: 12. This CDR3 comprises 14 residues.

V gene TRBV9 combines with J gene TRBJ2-7; 10 bases agree with TRBD2. Germline V gene sequence: CDR1 SGDLS, CDR2 YYNGEE. V shed 4 bases and J 7 bases; nucleotides not matched to a gene: 11. The CDR3 contains 15 residues. Here the CDR3 reads CASSSPGTSAGEQYF. Written as DNA, the CDR3 is TGTGCCAGCAGCTCCCCCGGGACTAGCGCGGGGGAGCAGTACTTC. The full variable domain, rest sourced from reference TRBV9 and TRBJ2-7, is DSGVTQTPKHLITATGQRVTLRCSPRSGDLSVYWYQQSLDQGLQFLIQYYNGEERAKGNILERFSAQQFPDLHSELNLSSLELGDSALYFCASSSPGTSAGEQYFGPGTRLTVT.

This clone showed up many times. The chain employs TRBV20-1 and TRBJ2-5; 12 bases fit TRBD2. Germline trimming cut 3 bases from V and 7 bases from J; bases unmatched to any gene: 15. CDR1 and CDR2 from the germline V gene are DFQATT and SNEGSKA (reference sequence). The CDR3 totals 17 residues. The chain's CDR3 is CSASDGLAGTLQGTQYF. CDR3 bases: TGCAGTGCTAGTGACGGACTAGCGGGGACTCTGCAGGGGACCCAGTACTTC.

The CDR3 nucleotides read TGTGCCAGTACGGGGACTAGCGTGCGGGATACGCAGTATTTT. Amino acids: CASTGTSVRDTQYF. The chain combines TRBV2 with TRBJ2-3, with TRBD2 matching over 10 bases. V gave up 9 bases and J gave up 6 bases; unmatched junction bases: 9. CDR3 length equals 14 residues. CDR1 is SNHLY and CDR2 is FYNNEI in the germline V gene.

This clone was seen only once. This chain joins TRBV21-1 and TRBJ2-7; the D call of TRBD2 is as the table states it, not checked on the DNA. TRBV21-1 is a listed pseudogene. The CDR3 is 17 residues long. The chain's CDR3 is CASSDFQGRAGGLEQYF. CDR3 nucleotides: TGTGCCAGCAGCGACTTTCAGGGTAGAGCGGGAGGTCTTGAGCAGTACTTC.

This chain connects TRBV12-3 or TRBV12-4 to TRBJ1-1; D is undetermined. Trimming removed 7 bases at V and 0 bases at J, with 9 bases between. CDR3 length equals 13 residues. The CDR3 loop reads CASTAGMNTEAFF. CDR3 in DNA: TGTGCCAGCACGGCGGGGATGAACACTGAAGCTTTCTTT.

The J gene is TRBJ2-6, the V gene TRBV7-3; 7 bases fit TRBD1. Germline CDR1 reads SGHTA; CDR2 reads FQGTGA. The CDR3 is made up of 15 amino acids. V lost 3 bases, J lost 2 bases, and 1 base stayed unmatched. CDR3 sequence reads: CASSFTGAGANVLTF. In nucleotides, the CDR3 is TGTGCCAGCAGCTTCACAGGGGCTGGGGCCAACGTCCTGACTTTC.

Here the CDR3 reads CASSPTGTSGNEQFF. In DNA form, the CDR3 reads TGTGCCAGCTCACCAACCGGGACTAGCGGGAATGAGCAGTTCTTC. This sequence joins TRBV18 and TRBJ2-1; 12 bases align to TRBD2. Germline CDR1 is KGHSH and CDR2 is LQKENI. This CDR3 has 15 amino acids. V gave up 2 bases and J gave up 7 bases; unmatched junction bases: 3.

V gene TRBV19 combines with J gene TRBJ2-2; D might be TRBD2 (6 bases). This CDR3 is built from 16 residues. V dropped 3 bases and J dropped 3 bases, with 14 bases sitting between them. Germline CDR1 is LNHDA and CDR2 is SQIVND (reference sequence). The CDR3 coding sequence is TGTGCCAGTAGTATTCCGCGGGATGGCTACACCGGGGAGCTGTTTTTT. As protein: CASSIPRDGYTGELFF.

V gene TRBV11-1 combines with J gene TRBJ2-1, with D possibly being TRBD1 (5 bases). Germline CDR1 is SGHAT and CDR2 is FQDESV (reference sequence). There are 14 residues in the CDR3. Trimming removed 1 base from V and 5 bases from J, with 9 bases in between. This CDR3 reads CASSLVGANNEQFF. In DNA form, the CDR3 reads TGTGCCAGCAGCTTAGTTGGGGCGAACAATGAGCAGTTCTTC.

This chain links TRBV28 with TRBJ2-1; 11 nucleotides align to TRBD2. The CDR3 spans 16 residues. V shed 4 bases and J 2 bases; nucleotides not matched to a gene: 4. CDR1 is MDHEN, CDR2 SYDVKM, per germline. CDR3 nucleotide sequence: TGTGCCAGCAGTTCCTTAGCGGGAGGGACCTACAATGAGCAGTTCTTC. Translated, it gives CASSSLAGGTYNEQFF.

J is TRBJ1-6 and V is TRBV7-2; D gene ambiguous. V was cut by 5 bases and J by 7 bases, with 12 bases left in between. The CDR3 extends over 14 amino acids. In germline, CDR1 is SGHTA, CDR2 FQGNSA. The CDR3 DNA reads as TGTGCCAGCAGCAAACCGGGAGCGAATTCACCCCTCCACTTT. This translates into CASSKPGANSPLHF.

J is TRBJ2-7 and V is TRBV4-3; the D gene is possibly TRBD2 (5 bases). V shed 0 bases and J shed 1 base, with 13 bases lying between them. The CDR3 totals 16 residues. Germline V gives CDR1 LGHNA, CDR2 YSLEER. This chain's CDR3 is CASSQDLGSRSYEQYF. The CDR3, as DNA: TGCGCCAGCAGCCAAGATTTAGGGAGTAGGTCCTACGAGCAGTACTTC.

As for this clone: Mismatch with germline at one junction end may stem from a read error. The same CDR3 can be traced to other DNA sequences in this sample. The J gene is TRBJ2-3, the V gene TRBV9; possibly TRBD2 for D (5 bases). The CDR3 loop spans 16 amino acids. Germline CDR1 SGDLS, CDR2 YYNGEE. In DNA form, the CDR3 reads TGTGCCAGTAGCGTAGACTTAAGAGTCCGGGCAGATACGCAGTATTTT. Amino acid sequence: CASSVDLRVRADTQYF. The complete variable domain, with remaining parts taken from reference TRBV9 and TRBJ2-3, reads DSGVTQTPKHLITATGQRVTLRCSPRSGDLSVYWYQQSLDQGLQFLIQYYNGEERAKGNILERFSAQQFPDLHSELNLSSLELGDSALYFCASSVDLRVRADTQYFGPGTRLTVL.

This clone was seen just once. The CDR3 DNA reads TGTGCCTGGAGACAGGGCTACGAGCAGTACTTC. Protein product: CAWRQGYEQYF. This sequence joins TRBV30 and TRBJ2-7; a weak D match, TRBD1 (6 bases). Trimming removed 3 bases from V and 3 bases from J, with 6 bases in between. CDR1 GTSNPN and CDR2 SVGIG come from the germline V gene (reference sequence). This CDR3 region has 11 residues.

This sequence joins TRBV14 and TRBJ2-1; 12 bases line up with TRBD2. V was pared by 4 bases and J by 5 bases, with 6 bases of the junction left unmatched. This CDR3 spans 16 amino acids. The germline CDR1 and CDR2 sequences are SGHDN and FVKESK. The CDR3 is CASSPLLAGGNNEQFF. CDR3 nucleotide sequence: TGTGCCAGCAGCCCGTTACTAGCGGGAGGAAACAATGAGCAGTTCTTC. The full variable domain, with the rest looked up from reference TRBV14 and TRBJ2-1, is EAGVTQFPSHSVIEKGQTVTLRCDPISGHDNLYWYRRVMGKEIKFLLHFVKESKQDESGMPNNRFLAERTGGTYSTLKVQPAELEDSGVYFCASSPLLAGGNNEQFFGPGTRLTVL.

The chain couples TRBV28 to TRBJ1-6; 7 bases map to TRBD1. Trimming cost V 9 bases and J 8 bases; bases outside gene matches: 7. From germline, CDR1 is MDHEN and CDR2 SYDVKM. This CDR3 comprises 13 residues. CDR3 amino acids: CASIQGNDSPLHF. CDR3 bases: TGTGCCAGTATACAGGGGAACGATTCACCCCTCCACTTT.

The CDR3 loop reads CASSQGLAGFGQYF. The CDR3 DNA is TGCGCCAGCAGCCAAGGACTAGCGGGATTCGGGCAGTACTTC. The chain recombines TRBV4-3 with TRBJ2-7, with TRBD2 identical over 11 bases. Germline V CDR1 and CDR2: LGHNA, YSLEER. The length of the CDR3 is 14 residues. Unmatched junction bases numbered 5, after V lost 1 base and J lost 9 bases.

This chain uses TRBV3-1 (or the pseudogene TRBV3-2) with TRBJ2-7; D is perhaps TRBD1 (6 bases). The CDR3 length is 13 residues. Germline V gives CDR1 LGHDT, CDR2 YNNKEL (reference sequence). The germline V and J ends were trimmed by 3 bases and 6 bases, with 12 bases remaining between them. CDR3 sequence (DNA): TGTGCCAGCAGCCAGACAGGTAACAGCGAGCAGTACTTC. It yields the protein CASSQTGNSEQYF.

This chain uses TRBV2 with TRBJ1-2, with TRBD1 as a possible D gene (6 bases). Germline-derived CDR1 and CDR2 are SNHLY and FYNNEI. The CDR3 has 15 amino acids. The V gene lost 8 bases and the J gene lost 4 bases, with 20 bases spanning the gap. The chain's CDR3 is CASLLGGGRGYGYTF. CDR3 DNA sequence: TGTGCCAGCCTCCTAGGGGGGGGGCGCGGCTATGGCTACACCTTC.

This clone was found a few times. The gene calls are TRBV6-6 and TRBJ1-1, with 11 positions matching TRBD1. There are 15 residues in the CDR3. Trimming cost V 2 bases and J 4 bases; bases outside gene matches: 3. Germline CDR1 is MNHNY and CDR2 is SVGAGI (reference sequence). The CDR3 sequence is CASSYRTGGRTEAFF. The CDR3 region has the DNA TGTGCCAGCAGTTACAGGACAGGGGGCCGCACTGAAGCTTTCTTT.

The rearrangement links TRBV19 to TRBJ2-7, with 9 bases lining up with TRBD1. Germline CDR1 LNHDA, CDR2 SQIVND (reference sequence). Trimming cost V 4 bases and J 5 bases; bases outside gene matches: 18. The CDR3 is 18 amino acids. The CDR3 protein is CASSNGNRGPVDKDEQYF. The CDR3 nucleotides are TGTGCCAGTAGTAATGGAAACAGGGGGCCCGTTGATAAGGACGAGCAGTACTTC.

The V and J genes are TRBV7-3 and TRBJ2-7, with TRBD2 matching over 7 bases. The CDR3 extends over 13 amino acids. Germline V lookup: CDR1 SGHTA, CDR2 FQGTGA. J was trimmed by 5 bases and V by 1 base; bases with no gene match: 2. CDR3 loop: CASSLRGGDEQYF. The CDR3, as DNA: TGTGCCAGCAGCTTAAGGGGGGGTGACGAGCAGTACTTC. Variable domain in full (rest from reference TRBV7-3 and TRBJ2-7): GAGVSQTPSNKVTEKGKYVELRCDPISGHTALYWYRQSLGQGPEFLIYFQGTGAADDSGLPNDRFFAVRPEGSVSTLKIQRTERGDSAVYLCASSLRGGDEQYFGPGTRLTVT.

This clone has a single count. The chain is built from TRBV7-2 and TRBJ1-1; no reliable D call. V was clipped by 3 bases and J by 3 bases, with 8 bases between them. CDR1 and CDR2 from the germline V gene are SGHTA and FQGNSA. The CDR3 runs to 13 residues. CDR3 amino acids: CASSLLGDTEAFF. CDR3 DNA: TGTGCCAGCAGCTTGCTAGGAGACACTGAAGCTTTCTTT.

This rearrangement joins TRBV9 to TRBJ2-5; the match to TRBD1 covers 10 bases. The junction had 6 bases not matched to a gene; V was cut back by 0 bases and J by 4 bases. CDR3 size: 16 residues. Germline values: CDR1 SGDLS, CDR2 YYNGEE. The CDR3 sequence: CASSVAGTGDLETQYF. The CDR3 nucleotides are TGTGCCAGCAGCGTAGCTGGGACAGGGGACCTAGAGACCCAGTACTTC.

This chain connects TRBV28 to TRBJ2-5, with TRBD1 matching over 8 bases. This CDR3 is 15 amino acids long. J gave up 4 bases and V 1 base, and 5 bases lay outside the gene matches. The germline V gene encodes CDR1 MDHEN and CDR2 SYDVKM. The CDR3 loop reads CASSLSGGEGETQYF. The CDR3 DNA reads TGTGCCAGCAGTTTATCAGGGGGCGAGGGAGAGACCCAGTACTTC.

The V and J genes are TRBV28 and TRBJ2-1; TRBD1 might be the D (6 bases). V was clipped by 5 bases and J by 7 bases, with 12 bases between them. The germline gives CDR1 MDHEN, CDR2 SYDVKM. The CDR3 extends over 13 amino acids. The CDR3 loop reads CASSPTGLNEQFF. DNA for the CDR3: TGTGCCAGCAGTCCCACAGGGTTAAATGAGCAGTTCTTC.

The chain has TRBV10-3 and TRBJ1-2, with a possible D match to TRBD1 (6 bases). The germline V gene has CDR1 ENHRY and CDR2 SYGVKD. The ends were cut back, 11 bases at V and 8 bases at J, with 18 bases in the middle. The CDR3 totals 12 residues. This CDR3 is CAARGGMGGYTF. The CDR3 nucleotides read TGTGCCGCAAGGGGGGGGATGGGAGGCTACACCTTC.

J is TRBJ2-1 and V is TRBV19; 8 bases map to TRBD2. Germline trimming cut 4 bases from V and 2 bases from J; bases unmatched to any gene: 4. Per germline, CDR1 LNHDA and CDR2 SQIVND (reference sequence). This CDR3 has 15 amino acids. In DNA form, the CDR3 reads TGTGCCAGTAGTACCTTTAGCGGGACCTACAATGAGCAGTTCTTC. Its protein product is CASSTFSGTYNEQFF. Looking up the rest from reference TRBV19 and TRBJ2-1 gives the full variable domain: DGGITQSPKYLFRKEGQNVTLSCEQNLNHDAMYWYRQDPGQGLRLIYYSQIVNDFQKGDIAEGYSVSREKKESFPLTVTSAQKNPTAFYLCASSTFSGTYNEQFFGPGTRLTVL.

This chain connects TRBV19 to TRBJ2-7; tentative D call: TRBD1 (5 bases). Trimming cost V 10 bases and J 3 bases, with 16 bases left between them. There are 13 residues in the CDR3. Germline V gene lookup returns CDR1 LNHDA and CDR2 SQIVND (reference sequence). DNA for the CDR3: TGTGCCACCTTATGGAGCCAGGGCTACGAGCAGTACTTC. It is translated as CATLWSQGYEQYF. The full variable domain, in which reference TRBV19 and TRBJ2-7 provide the parts outside the CDR3, is DGGITQSPKYLFRKEGQNVTLSCEQNLNHDAMYWYRQDPGQGLRLIYYSQIVNDFQKGDIAEGYSVSREKKESFPLTVTSAQKNPTAFYLCATLWSQGYEQYFGPGTRLTVT.